The subject of this entry is one T cell receptor beta chain. Measured with immunoSEQ multiplex PCR; TCRdb has only the in-frame clones, and not every one. The profile covers 130,000 to 150,000 clones, with more than 75% appearing a single time and about 2.6% taken by the ten largest. The source of the sample is a study of blood T cell repertoires in COVID-19. On the study more broadly: Sample material is recorded as cDNA or gDNA derived from T cells, B-cell-depleted T cells, or PBMCs.

The CDR3 is 16 residues long. Germline CDR1 reads SGHAT; CDR2 reads FQNNGV. V gave up 1 base and J gave up 3 bases; unmatched junction bases: 4. The sequenced material came from peripheral blood. This chain links TRBV11-2 with TRBJ2-2; 8 nucleotides agree with TRBD2. The TCR was taken from a human donor with acute or convalescent COVID-19. The donor label of this sample is uncertain. CDR3 in DNA: TGTGCCAGCAGCTTAGGCCGCGGGGGGTACACCGGGGAGCTGTTTTTT. Translating gives CASSLGRGGYTGELFF. Full variable domain (rest looked up from reference TRBV11-2 and TRBJ2-2): EAGVAQSPRYKIIEKRQSVAFWCNPISGHATLYWYQQILGQGPKLLIQFQNNGVVDDSQLPKDRFSAERLKGVDSTLKIQPAKLEDSAVYLCASSLGRGGYTGELFFGEGSRLTVL.